This TCR beta chain was captured by sequencing in a study of human T cells and chemical hapten exposure. Time point noted: pre-sensitization, week 0. Specified treatment: therapeutic diphenylcyclopropenone sensitization with weekly scalp DPC. A few counts support this clonotype. The study used a library that attached unique molecular identifiers to individual cDNA molecules. TCRdb fed the RACE reads into MiXCR, producing one record per CDR3 protein. The sample contains under 400,000 distinct CDR3 sequences, roughly 5.3% of which appear only once. Trimming stripped 1 base from V and 0 bases from J, with 7 bases between. The CDR3 runs 14 residues. Germline lookup yields CDR1 SGHRS and CDR2 YFSETQ.

This receptor was obtained from a woman aged 45 to 65 with alopecia areata. Some clones in this sample may be carry-over from other donors' samples. The source was whole blood, collected in connection with sensitization to the hapten diphenylcyclopropenone (DPC). J is TRBJ2-5 and V is TRBV5-1, with D unresolved. The CDR3 region has the DNA TGCGCCAGCAGCTTGTATATGGACCAAGAGACCCAGTACTTC. It translates to CASSLYMDQETQYF. The full variable domain, in which reference TRBV5-1 and TRBJ2-5 provide the parts outside the CDR3, is KAGVTQTPRYLIKTRGQQVTLSCSPISGHRSVSWYQQTPGQGLQFLFEYFSETQRNKGNFPGRFSGRQFSNSRSEMNVSTLELGDSALYLCASSLYMDQETQYFGPGTRLLVL.